The T cell receptor (beta chain) described here comes from a study of radiotherapy plus CTLA-4 blockade in lung cancer. For the study at large: Objective responses arose in approximately 17% of patients, and about 32% experienced disease control.

Assay used: immunoSEQ multiplex PCR; TCRdb lists only in-frame clones, some missing. The table has roughly 50,000 clones, around 88% seen once. Germline V lookup: CDR1 SGHDT, CDR2 YYEEEE. The CDR3 has 12 residues. The rearrangement uses TRBV5-6 and TRBJ2-5; no firm D call. The J call may be incorrect, as the DNA end agrees better with TRBJ2-7. This sample comprised peripheral blood, obtained from a patient treated with radiotherapy plus ipilimumab. The clonotype was recovered from a human donor with non-small cell lung cancer that progressed on radiotherapy plus ipilimumab. Some clones in this sample may be carry-over from other donors' samples. CDR3 amino acids: CASSLRRYEQYF. In DNA, the CDR3 is TGTGCCAGCAGCTTGCGGCGGTACGAGCAGTACTTC.